This TCR beta chain was identified during a study of blood T cell repertoires in COVID-19. About the study: Specimens from acute and convalescent COVID-19 originated in the United States, Italy and Spain. PBMCs, B-cell-depleted T cells, or T cells were the source of the cDNA or gDNA that made up the material.

Original analysis: Estimation of nucleated cell counts was performed using reference gene primer amplification. Sequencing was performed with immunoSEQ multiplex PCR; in TCRdb, only in-frame clones are kept and a portion is missing. For V, J and clone size, that table is used; D and trimming come from the DNA. The profile shows a few hundred thousand clones, over 75% of them singletons. Per the germline V gene, CDR1 is SGHTA and CDR2 is FQGTGA. The CDR3 covers 12 residues. V was trimmed by 5 bases and J by 8 bases, leaving 10 bases between them. For this clone: This sample includes further DNA sequences coding for the same CDR3.

Sequencing was carried out using peripheral blood. This chain links TRBV7-3 with TRBJ2-1, with D uncertain. This receptor was identified in a woman in her forties or fifties with active or convalescent COVID-19. As DNA, the CDR3 is TGTGCCAGCAGCCCCGGCGGCGATGAGCAGTTCTTC. As protein: CASSPGGDEQFF.